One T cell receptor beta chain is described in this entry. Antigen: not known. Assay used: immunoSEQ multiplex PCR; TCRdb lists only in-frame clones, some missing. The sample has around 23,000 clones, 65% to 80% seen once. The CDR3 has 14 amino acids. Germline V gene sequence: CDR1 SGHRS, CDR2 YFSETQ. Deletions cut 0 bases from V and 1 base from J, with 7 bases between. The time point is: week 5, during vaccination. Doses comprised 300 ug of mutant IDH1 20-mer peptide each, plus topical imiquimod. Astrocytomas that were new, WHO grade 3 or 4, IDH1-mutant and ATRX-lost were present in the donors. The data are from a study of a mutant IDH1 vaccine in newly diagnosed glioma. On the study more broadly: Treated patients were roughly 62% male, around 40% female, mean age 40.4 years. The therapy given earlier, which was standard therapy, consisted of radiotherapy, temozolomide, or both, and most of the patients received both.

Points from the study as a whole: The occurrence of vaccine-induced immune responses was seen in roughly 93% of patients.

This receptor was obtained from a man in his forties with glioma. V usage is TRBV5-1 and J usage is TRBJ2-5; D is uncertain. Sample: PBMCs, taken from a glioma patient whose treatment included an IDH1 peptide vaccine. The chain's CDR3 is CASSLGPTQETQYF. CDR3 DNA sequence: TGCGCCAGCAGCTTGGGGCCAACCCAAGAGACCCAGTACTTC.